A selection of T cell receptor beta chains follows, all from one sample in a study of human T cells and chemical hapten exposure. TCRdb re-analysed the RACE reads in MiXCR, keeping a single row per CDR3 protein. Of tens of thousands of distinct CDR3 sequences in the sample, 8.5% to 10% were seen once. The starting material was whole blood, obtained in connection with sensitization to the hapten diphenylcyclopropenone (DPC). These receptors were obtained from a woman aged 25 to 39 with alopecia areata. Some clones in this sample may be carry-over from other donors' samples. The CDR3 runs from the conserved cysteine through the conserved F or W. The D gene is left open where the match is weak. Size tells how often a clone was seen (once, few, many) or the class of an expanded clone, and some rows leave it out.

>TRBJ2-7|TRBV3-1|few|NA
TGTGCCAGCAGCCCGGCCGGGTTAGCCTACGAGCAGTACTTC
CASSPAGLAYEQYF
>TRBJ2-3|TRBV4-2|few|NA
TGTGCCAGCAGGCTCGGCCAGGGGGGGGGATCCACAGATACGCAGTATTTT
CASRLGQGGGSTDTQYF
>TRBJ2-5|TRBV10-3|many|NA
TGTGCCATCAGTAAAAACGGGGATCAAGAGACCCAGTACTTC
CAISKNGDQETQYF
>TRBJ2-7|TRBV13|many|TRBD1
TGTGCCAGCAGCTCCGTCCGGGACAGGGGTCGGTCGCCCCTCGACGAGCAGTACTTC
CASSSVRDRGRSPLDEQYF
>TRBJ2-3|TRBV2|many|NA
TGTGCCAGCAGAGACGGTCCGCGCACAGATACGCAGTATTTT
CASRDGPRTDTQYF
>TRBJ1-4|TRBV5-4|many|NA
TGTGCCAGCAGCCAGAACAGGGCGGTGGATGAAAAACTGTTTTTT
CASSQNRAVDEKLFF
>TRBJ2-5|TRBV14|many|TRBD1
TGTGCCAGCAGTCGACAGGGATCGGCCAGGGAGACCCAGTACTTC
CASSRQGSARETQYF
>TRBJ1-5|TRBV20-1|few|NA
TGCAGTGCTAGTAGGGGGGCCCAGCCCCAGCATTTT
CSASRGAQPQHF
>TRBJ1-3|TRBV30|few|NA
TGTGCCTGTTACGGACAGACTTTACTTAGCTCTGGAAACACCATATATTTT
CACYGQTLLSSGNTIYF
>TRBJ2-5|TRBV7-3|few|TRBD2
TGTGCCAGCAGCTTTAGCGGGGGGGTCGAAGAGACCCAGTACTTC
CASSFSGGVEETQYF
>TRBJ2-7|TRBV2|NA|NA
TGTGCCAGCAGTGTCGAACAAGAGTACGAGCAGTACTTC
CASSVEQEYEQYF
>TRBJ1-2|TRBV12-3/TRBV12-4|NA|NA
TGTGCCAGCAGTTTAGGGGTCCGACAGAGCAACTATGGCTACACCTTC
CASSLGVRQSNYGYTF
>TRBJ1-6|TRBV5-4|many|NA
TGTGCCAGCAGCGAACGTAATAATTCACCCCTCCACTTT
CASSERNNSPLHF
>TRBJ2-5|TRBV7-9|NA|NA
TGTGCCAGCAGCATTGACAAGACCACCCAGTACTTC
CASSIDKTTQYF
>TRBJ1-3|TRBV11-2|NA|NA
TGTGCCAGCAGCTTATTAGGACGGACTAGCTCTGGAAACACCATATATTTT
CASSLLGRTSSGNTIYF
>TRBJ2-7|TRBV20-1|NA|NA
TGCAGTGCTAGAAGGGACTACGAGCAGTACTTC
CSARRDYEQYF
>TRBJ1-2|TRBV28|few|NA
TGTGCCAGCAGTTTATCGATAGGGTCGAACTATGGCTACACCTTC
CASSLSIGSNYGYTF
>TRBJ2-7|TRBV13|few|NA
TGTGCCAGCAGCTCTGACCGGAGCGAGCAGTACTTC
CASSSDRSEQYF
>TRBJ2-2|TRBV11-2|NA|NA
TGTGCCAGCAGCGACGCGGGGGCCGCGAACACCGGGGAGCTGATTTTT
CASSDAGAANTGELIF
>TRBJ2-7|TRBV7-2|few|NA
TGTGCCAGCAGCTTATACACCTACGAGCAGTACTTC
CASSLYTYEQYF
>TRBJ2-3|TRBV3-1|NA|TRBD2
TGTGCCAGCAGCCCCCTCTCAGGACTAGCGGGGGGGCTTGCACCAGATACGCAGTATTTT
CASSPLSGLAGGLAPDTQYF
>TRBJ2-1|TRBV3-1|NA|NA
TGTGCCAGCAGCCTCGACAGAAGCTCCTACAATGAGCAGTTCTTC
CASSLDRSSYNEQFF
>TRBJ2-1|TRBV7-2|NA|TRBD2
TGTGCCAGCAGCTTATCGCGGGGGGATGAGCAGTTCTTC
CASSLSRGDEQFF
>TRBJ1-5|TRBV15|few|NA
TGTGCCACCAGCCCGGGGGCAAGCAATCAGCCCCAGCATTTT
CATSPGASNQPQHF
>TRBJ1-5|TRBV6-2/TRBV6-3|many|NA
TGTGCCAGCAGAACTCCCGTCGGGGGCGCTTATCAGCCCCAGCATTTT
CASRTPVGGAYQPQHF